This T cell receptor (beta chain) is drawn from a study of blood T cell repertoires in COVID-19. Study as a whole: Donors in the United States, Italy and Spain gave samples during acute or convalescent COVID-19. Sample material is recorded as cDNA or gDNA derived from T cells, B-cell-depleted T cells, or PBMCs.

This clone came up once. In the study's own analysis: Nucleated cell number was recorded as an estimate derived from reference gene primer amplification. TCRdb's copy holds only in-frame clones and misses some; the assay was immunoSEQ multiplex PCR. The V and J calls and the clone size are those of that table, but D and trimming were determined from the DNA. This table holds about 250,000 clones, 70% to 90% found once. The sample taken for sequencing was peripheral blood. The receptor was derived from a woman in her 30s with active or convalescent COVID-19.

In DNA form, the CDR3 reads TGTGCCAGCAGTCCGAGTGGGGCAGGGGGCAATGAAAAACTGTTTTTT. Its translation is CASSPSGAGGNEKLFF. This chain joins TRBV28 and TRBJ1-4, with TRBD1 identical over 8 bases. The CDR3 sequence is 16 residues long. The V gene end was trimmed by 5 bases and the J gene end by 5 bases; junction bases not matched to a gene: 10. CDR1 and CDR2 from the germline V gene are MDHEN and SYDVKM.